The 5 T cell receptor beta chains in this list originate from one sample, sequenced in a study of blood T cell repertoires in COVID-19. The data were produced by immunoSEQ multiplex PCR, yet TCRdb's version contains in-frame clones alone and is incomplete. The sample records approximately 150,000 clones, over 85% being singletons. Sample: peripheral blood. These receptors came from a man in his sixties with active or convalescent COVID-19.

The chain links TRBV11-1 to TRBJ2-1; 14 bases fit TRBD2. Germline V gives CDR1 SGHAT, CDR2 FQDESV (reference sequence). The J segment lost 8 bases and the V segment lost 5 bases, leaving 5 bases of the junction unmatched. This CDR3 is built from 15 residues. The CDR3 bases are TGTGCCAGCAGCACCAGACTAGCGGGAGGGGATGAGCAGTTCTTC. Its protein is CASSTRLAGGDEQFF.

This CDR3 reads CASSRGPPSTDTQYF. As DNA, the CDR3 is TGCGCCAGCAGCAGGGGGCCTCCTTCCACAGATACGCAGTATTTT. V gene TRBV5-1 combines with J gene TRBJ2-3, with TRBD1 matching over 7 bases. The CDR3 has 15 residues. Germline-derived CDR1 and CDR2 are SGHRS and YFSETQ. After removal of 4 bases from V and 2 bases from J, the junction contained 7 bases not matched to a gene.

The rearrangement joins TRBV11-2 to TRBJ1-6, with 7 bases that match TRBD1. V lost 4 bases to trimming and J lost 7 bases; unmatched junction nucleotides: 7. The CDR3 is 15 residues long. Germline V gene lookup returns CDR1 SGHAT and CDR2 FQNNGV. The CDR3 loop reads CASSSGGNPNSPLHF. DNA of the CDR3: TGTGCCAGCAGCTCAGGGGGGAATCCCAATTCACCCCTCCACTTT. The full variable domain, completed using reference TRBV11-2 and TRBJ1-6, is EAGVAQSPRYKIIEKRQSVAFWCNPISGHATLYWYQQILGQGPKLLIQFQNNGVVDDSQLPKDRFSAERLKGVDSTLKIQPAKLEDSAVYLCASSSGGNPNSPLHFGNGTRLTVT.

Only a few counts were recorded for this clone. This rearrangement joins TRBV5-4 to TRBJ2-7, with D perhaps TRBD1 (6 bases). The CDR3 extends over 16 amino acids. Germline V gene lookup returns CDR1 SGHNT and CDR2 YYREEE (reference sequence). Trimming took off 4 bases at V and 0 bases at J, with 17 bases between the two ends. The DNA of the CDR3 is TGTGCCAGCAGCCGGGACATAGGAAGAAACTCCTACGAGCAGTACTTC. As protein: CASSRDIGRNSYEQYF. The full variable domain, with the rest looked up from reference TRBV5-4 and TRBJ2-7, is ETGVTQSPTHLIKTRGQQVTLRCSSQSGHNTVSWYQQALGQGPQFIFQYYREEENGRGNFPPRFSGLQFPNYSSELNVNALELDDSALYLCASSRDIGRNSYEQYFGPGTRLTVT.

The CDR3 loop is CSADYGYTF. CDR3 in DNA: TGCAGTGCCGACTATGGCTACACCTTC. The chain is built from TRBV20-1 and TRBJ1-2; no clear D. This CDR3 comprises 9 residues. Trimming pared 6 bases from V and 3 bases from J, leaving 2 bases between. Germline V gene sequence: CDR1 DFQATT, CDR2 SNEGSKA (reference sequence).